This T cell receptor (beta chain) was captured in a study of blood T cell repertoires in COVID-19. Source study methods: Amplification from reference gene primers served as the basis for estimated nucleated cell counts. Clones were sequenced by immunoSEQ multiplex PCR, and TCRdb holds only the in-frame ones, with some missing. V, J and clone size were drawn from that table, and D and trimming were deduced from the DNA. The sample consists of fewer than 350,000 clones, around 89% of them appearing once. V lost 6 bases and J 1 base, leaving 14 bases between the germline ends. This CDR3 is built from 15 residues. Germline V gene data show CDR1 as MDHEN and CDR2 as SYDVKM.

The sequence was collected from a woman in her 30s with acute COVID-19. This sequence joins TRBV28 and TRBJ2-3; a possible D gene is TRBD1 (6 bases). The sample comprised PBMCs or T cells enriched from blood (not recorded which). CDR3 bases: TGTGCCAGCAGACTAATACAGGGTGGCACAGATACGCAGTATTTT. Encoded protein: CASRLIQGGTDTQYF.